The entry that follows covers one TCR beta chain sequence. Its specificity is unknown. These data come from a study of shared clonotypes between healthy human individuals. Study results and limitations: Sharing of clonotypes among donors was expected to vary with sequencing depth. Genetic and exposure-history diversity was limited by the few donors. Against clonotypes common to all four donors, non-shared ones had lower generation probabilities.

Sequencing used immunoSEQ multiplex PCR; TCRdb keeps in-frame clones, though not all of them. The table shows fewer than 400,000 clones, with roughly 70% occurring only once. Per germline, CDR1 MDHEN and CDR2 SYDVKM. This CDR3 comprises 13 residues. The ends were cut back, 2 bases at V and 5 bases at J, with 9 bases in the middle. The clonotype comes from a man aged 30-40 years in good health. Sequences were obtained from memory CD4+ T cells sorted from blood. Indicated subset: CD45RA-negative fraction. The V gene is TRBV28, the J gene TRBJ1-2; D gene uncertain. DNA of the CDR3: TGTGCCAGCAGTTTACCCCCTCGGTATGGCTACACCTTC. This sequence encodes CASSLPPRYGYTF.